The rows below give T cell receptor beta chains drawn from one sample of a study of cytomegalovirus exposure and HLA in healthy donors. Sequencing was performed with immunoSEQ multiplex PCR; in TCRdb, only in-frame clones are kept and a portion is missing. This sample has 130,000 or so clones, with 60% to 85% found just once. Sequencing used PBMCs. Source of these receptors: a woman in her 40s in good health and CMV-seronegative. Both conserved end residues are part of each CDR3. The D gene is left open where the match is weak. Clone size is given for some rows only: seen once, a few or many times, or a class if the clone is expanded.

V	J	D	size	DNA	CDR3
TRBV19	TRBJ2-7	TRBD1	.	TGTGCCAGTAGTACTGGACAGGCGTTGATGACCTACGAGCAGTACTTC	CASSTGQALMTYEQYF
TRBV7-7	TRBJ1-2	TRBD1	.	TGTGCTAGCAGCAAAAGACAGGGTAACAACTATGGCTACACCTTC	CASSKRQGNNYGYTF
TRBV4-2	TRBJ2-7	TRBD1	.	TGTGCCAGTACAGAGGGGGCCGGCTACGAGCAGTACTTC	CASTEGAGYEQYF
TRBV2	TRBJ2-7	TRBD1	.	TGTGCCAGCAGTGAATTAGGGGGCGGCGAGCAGTACTTC	CASSELGGGEQYF
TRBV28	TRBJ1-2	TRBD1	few	TGTGCCAGCAGTTTATCGGACAGGAGAACCTTC	CASSLSDRRTF
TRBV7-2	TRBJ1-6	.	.	TGTGCCAGCAGCTTAGTCCCAGGTGGGCGTAATTCACCCCTCCACTTT	CASSLVPGGRNSPLHF
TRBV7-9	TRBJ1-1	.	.	TGTGCCAGCAGCCCCGGGACAATGAACACTGAAGCTTTCTTT	CASSPGTMNTEAFF
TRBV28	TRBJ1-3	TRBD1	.	TGTGCCAGCAGTTTCCGGGACAGTTTTGGGAGCACCATATATTTT	CASSFRDSFGSTIYF
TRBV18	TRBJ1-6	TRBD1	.	TGTGCCAGCACGACAGGGGATATTTCACCCCTCCACTTT	CASTTGDISPLHF
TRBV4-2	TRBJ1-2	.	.	TGTGCCAGCAGCCTATCAGACACCCCAGTGAGTGGCTACACCTTC	CASSLSDTPVSGYTF
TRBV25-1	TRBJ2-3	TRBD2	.	TGTGCCAGCAGTGAATCGCGGGGGGCCGCAGATACGCAGTATTTT	CASSESRGAADTQYF
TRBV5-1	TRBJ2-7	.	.	TGCGCCAGCAGCATTGACAGCTACGAGCAGTACTTC	CASSIDSYEQYF
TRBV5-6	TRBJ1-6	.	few	TGTGCCAGCAGCTTGGGTGCGGCCTATAATTCACCCCTCCACTTT	CASSLGAAYNSPLHF
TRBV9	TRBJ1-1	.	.	TGTGCCAGCAGCGTAGGAGGGGGGGCCAAAGCTTTCTTT	CASSVGGGAKAFF
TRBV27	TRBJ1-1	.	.	TGTGCCAGCAGTTTACACAGTGGTGACACTGAAGCTTTCTTT	CASSLHSGDTEAFF
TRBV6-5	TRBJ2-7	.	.	TGTGCCAGCAGTTACCCATCCGGGACTTCAGGCTACGAGCAGTACTTC	CASSYPSGTSGYEQYF
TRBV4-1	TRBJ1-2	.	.	TGCGCCAGCAGCCAAGAGGGCCGTGGCTACACCTTC	CASSQEGRGYTF
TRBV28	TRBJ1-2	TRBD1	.	TGTGCCAGCAGTCGAACAGGGGGCGGCGGCTATGGCTACACCTTC	CASSRTGGGGYGYTF
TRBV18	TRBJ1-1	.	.	TGTGCCAGCTCGGAAACAGGGAGTTCCACTGAAGCTTTCTTT	CASSETGSSTEAFF
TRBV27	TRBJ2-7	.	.	TGTGCCAGCAGTGTTAGTAGGTCTGGACTTACCTCCTACGAGCAGTACTTC	CASSVSRSGLTSYEQYF
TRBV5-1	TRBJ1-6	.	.	TGCGCCAGCAGCTTGAAGGGGTCGGGTAATTCACCCCTCCACTTT	CASSLKGSGNSPLHF
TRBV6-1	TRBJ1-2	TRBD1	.	TGTGCCAGCAGTTCCGGGACAGGGTGGGGCTACACCTTC	CASSSGTGWGYTF
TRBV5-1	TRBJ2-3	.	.	TGCGCCAGCAGCTTTTCCGGACTATACACAGATACGCAGTATTTT	CASSFSGLYTDTQYF
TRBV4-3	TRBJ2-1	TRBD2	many	TGCGCCAGCAGCCAAGGACTAGCGGGGAGCTCCTACAATGAGCAGTTCTTC	CASSQGLAGSSYNEQFF
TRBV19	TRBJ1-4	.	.	TGTGCCAGTAGTGTACGGGGTAATGAAAAACTGTTTTTT	CASSVRGNEKLFF
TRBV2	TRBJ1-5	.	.	TGTGCCAGCAGTTCGGGAGAAGTACAGCCCCAGCATTTT	CASSSGEVQPQHF
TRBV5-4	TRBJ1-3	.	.	TGTGCCAGCAGCTTGCGGGGGGCTGGAAACACCATATATTTT	CASSLRGAGNTIYF
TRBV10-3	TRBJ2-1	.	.	TGTGCCATCAGTGAAGGCCAGCAAAGGAGCTCCTACAATGAGCAGTTCTTC	CAISEGQQRSSYNEQFF
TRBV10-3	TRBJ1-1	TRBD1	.	TGTGCCATCAGTGAGTCCCCAGGGGACAGGAGTGAAGCTTTCTTT	CAISESPGDRSEAFF
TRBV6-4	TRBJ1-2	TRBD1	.	TGTGCCAGCAGTCTTGGACAGGGGGACGGCTACACCTTC	CASSLGQGDGYTF
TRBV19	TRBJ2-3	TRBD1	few	TGTGCCAGTAGTATCGGGACAGGGTGGACAGATACGCAGTATTTT	CASSIGTGWTDTQYF
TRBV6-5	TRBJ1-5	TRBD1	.	TGTGCCAGCAGTACCCTAGGGGGCGCGTTTCAGCCCCAGCATTTT	CASSTLGGAFQPQHF
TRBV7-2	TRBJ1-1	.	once	TGTGCCAGCAGCTTAGCGCAGGGGAGGGACACTGAAGCTTTCTTT	CASSLAQGRDTEAFF
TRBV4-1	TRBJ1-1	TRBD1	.	TGCGCCAGCAGCCGCGGACCGACAGGGGTACGGCAGGACACTGAAGCTTTCTTT	CASSRGPTGVRQDTEAFF
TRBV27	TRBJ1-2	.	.	TGTGCCAGCAGTTTAAATGGGAGGGGGGGACACTATGGCTACACCTTC	CASSLNGRGGHYGYTF
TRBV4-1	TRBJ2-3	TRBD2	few	TGCGCCAGCAGCCGCGGACTAGCGGGGGGTACAGATACGCAGTATTTT	CASSRGLAGGTDTQYF
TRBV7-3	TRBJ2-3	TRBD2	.	TGTGCCAGCAGCTTAGCCGGGACTAGCGGAACCACAGATACGCAGTATTTT	CASSLAGTSGTTDTQYF
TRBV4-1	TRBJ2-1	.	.	TGCGCCAGCACTCCCGGGGGGCCCTACAATGAGCAGTTCTTC	CASTPGGPYNEQFF
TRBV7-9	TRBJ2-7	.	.	TGTGCCAGCAGCTTAGTTTACCGGGATAACTACGAGCAGTACTTC	CASSLVYRDNYEQYF
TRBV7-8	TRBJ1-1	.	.	TGTGCCAGCAGCTTAGAAGACAGAGGGGGTGCGGCTTTCTTT	CASSLEDRGGAAFF
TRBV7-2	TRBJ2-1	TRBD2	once	TGTGCCAGCAGCTTATTTAGCGGGGGCCTAGTATCTGAGCAGTTCTTC	CASSLFSGGLVSEQFF
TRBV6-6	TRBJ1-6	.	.	TGTGCCAGCAAGCAAATAGGGGTGGATTCACCCCTCCACTTT	CASKQIGVDSPLHF
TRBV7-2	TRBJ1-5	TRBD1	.	TGTGCCAGCAGCCCCGGACAGGGGACGCTTAGCAATCAGCCCCAGCATTTT	CASSPGQGTLSNQPQHF
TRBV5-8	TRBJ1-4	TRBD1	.	TGTGCCAGCAGCTTGACCGGACAGGCGGGGGAAAAACTGTTTTTT	CASSLTGQAGEKLFF
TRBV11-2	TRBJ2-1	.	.	TGTGCCAGCAGCTTAGGAGGTGCCAATGAGCAGTTCTTC	CASSLGGANEQFF
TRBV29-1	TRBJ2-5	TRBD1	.	TGCAGCGTTGGACGACAGGGGTTAATATGGCAAGAGACCCAGTACTTC	CSVGRQGLIWQETQYF
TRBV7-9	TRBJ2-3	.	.	TGTGCCAGCAGTCATATTGGGGGGGGCGATACGCAGTATTTT	CASSHIGGGDTQYF
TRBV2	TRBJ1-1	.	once	TGTGCCAGCAGTGAAGTCAGGGGATCCCCCACTGAAGCTTTCTTT	CASSEVRGSPTEAFF